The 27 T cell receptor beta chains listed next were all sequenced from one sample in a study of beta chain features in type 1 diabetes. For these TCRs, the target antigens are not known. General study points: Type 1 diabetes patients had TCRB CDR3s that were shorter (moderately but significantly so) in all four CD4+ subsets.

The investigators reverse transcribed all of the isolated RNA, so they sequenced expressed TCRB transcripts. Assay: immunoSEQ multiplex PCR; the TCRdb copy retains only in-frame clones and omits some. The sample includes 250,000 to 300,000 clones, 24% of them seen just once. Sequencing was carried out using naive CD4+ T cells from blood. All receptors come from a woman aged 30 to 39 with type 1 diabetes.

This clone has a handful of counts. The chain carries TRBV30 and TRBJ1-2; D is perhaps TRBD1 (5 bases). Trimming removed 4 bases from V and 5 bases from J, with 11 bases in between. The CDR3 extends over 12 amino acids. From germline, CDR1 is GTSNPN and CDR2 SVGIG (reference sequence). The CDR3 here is CAWTGRPYGYTF. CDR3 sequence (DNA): TGTGCCTGGACAGGGAGGCCTTATGGCTACACCTTC.

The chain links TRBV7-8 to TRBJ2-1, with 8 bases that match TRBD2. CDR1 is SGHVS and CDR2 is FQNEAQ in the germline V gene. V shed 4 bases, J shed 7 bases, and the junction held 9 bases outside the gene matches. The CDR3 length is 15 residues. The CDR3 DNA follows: TGTGCCAGCAGCTCTGAAGCGGGAGCCCCAAATGAGCAGTTCTTC. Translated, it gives CASSSEAGAPNEQFF.

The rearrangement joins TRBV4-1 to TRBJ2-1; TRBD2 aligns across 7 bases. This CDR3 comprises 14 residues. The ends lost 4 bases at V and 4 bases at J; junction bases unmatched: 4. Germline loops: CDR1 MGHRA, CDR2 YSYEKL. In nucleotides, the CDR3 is TGCGCCAGCAGCCGGGACTACCGGTACAATGAGCAGTTCTTC. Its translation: CASSRDYRYNEQFF.

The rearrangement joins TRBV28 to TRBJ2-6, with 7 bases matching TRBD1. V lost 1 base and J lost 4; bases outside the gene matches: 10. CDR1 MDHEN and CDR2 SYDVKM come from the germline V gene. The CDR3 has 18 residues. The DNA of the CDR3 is TGTGCCAGCAGTTTATACAGGGGCCCCTCAGCCGGGGCCAACGTCCTGACTTTC. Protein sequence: CASSLYRGPSAGANVLTF.

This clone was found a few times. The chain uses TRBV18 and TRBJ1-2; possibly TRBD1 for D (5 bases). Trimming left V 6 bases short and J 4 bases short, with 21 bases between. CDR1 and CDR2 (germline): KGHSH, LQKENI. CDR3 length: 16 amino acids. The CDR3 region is CASSPTGDLLIYGYTF. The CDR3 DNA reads TGTGCCAGCTCCCCCACGGGGGATTTGCTCATCTATGGCTACACCTTC.

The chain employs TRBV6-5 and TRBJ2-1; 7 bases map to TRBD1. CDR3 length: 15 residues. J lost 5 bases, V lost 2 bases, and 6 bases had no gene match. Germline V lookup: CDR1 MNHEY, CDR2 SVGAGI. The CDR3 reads CASSYPGTANNEQFF. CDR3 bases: TGTGCCAGCAGTTACCCCGGGACAGCAAACAATGAGCAGTTCTTC.

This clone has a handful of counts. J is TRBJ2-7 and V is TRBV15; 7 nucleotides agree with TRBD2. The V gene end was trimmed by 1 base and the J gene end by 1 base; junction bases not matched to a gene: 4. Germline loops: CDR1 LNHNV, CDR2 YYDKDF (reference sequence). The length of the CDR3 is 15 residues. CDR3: CATSRVASGSYEQYF. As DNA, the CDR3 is TGTGCCACCAGCAGAGTGGCTAGCGGATCCTACGAGCAGTACTTC.

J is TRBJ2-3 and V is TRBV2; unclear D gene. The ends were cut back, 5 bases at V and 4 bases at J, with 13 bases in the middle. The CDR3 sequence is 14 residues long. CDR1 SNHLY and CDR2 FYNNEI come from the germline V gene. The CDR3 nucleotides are TGTGCCAGCAGTTATGAACCCGGAGCAGATACGCAGTATTTT. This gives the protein CASSYEPGADTQYF.

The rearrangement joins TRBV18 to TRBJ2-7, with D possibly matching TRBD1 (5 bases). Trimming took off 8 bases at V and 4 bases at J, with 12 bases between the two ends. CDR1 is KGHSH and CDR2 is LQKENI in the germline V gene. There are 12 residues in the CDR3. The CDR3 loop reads CASGQRVYEQYF. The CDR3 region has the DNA TGTGCCAGCGGACAAAGGGTATACGAGCAGTACTTC.

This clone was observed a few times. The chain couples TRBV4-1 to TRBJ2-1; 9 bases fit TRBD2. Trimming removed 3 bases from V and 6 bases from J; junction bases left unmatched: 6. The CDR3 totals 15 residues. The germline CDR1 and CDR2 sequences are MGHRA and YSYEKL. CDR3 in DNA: TGCGCCAGCAGCCATCCCGGGACTAGCCGCAATGAGCAGTTCTTC. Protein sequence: CASSHPGTSRNEQFF.

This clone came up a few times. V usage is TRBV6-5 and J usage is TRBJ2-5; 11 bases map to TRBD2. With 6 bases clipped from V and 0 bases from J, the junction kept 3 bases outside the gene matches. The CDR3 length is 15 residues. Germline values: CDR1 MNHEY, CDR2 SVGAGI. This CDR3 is CASRGLAANQETQYF. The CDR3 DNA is TGTGCCAGCAGGGGACTAGCGGCCAACCAAGAGACCCAGTACTTC.

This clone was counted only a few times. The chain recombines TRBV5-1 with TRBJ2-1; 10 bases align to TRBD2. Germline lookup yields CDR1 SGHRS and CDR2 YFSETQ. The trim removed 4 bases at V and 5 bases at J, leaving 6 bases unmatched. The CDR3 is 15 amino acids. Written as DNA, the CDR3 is TGCGCCAGCAGCAAGGTGGGACTAGCGAACAATGAGCAGTTCTTC. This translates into CASSKVGLANNEQFF.

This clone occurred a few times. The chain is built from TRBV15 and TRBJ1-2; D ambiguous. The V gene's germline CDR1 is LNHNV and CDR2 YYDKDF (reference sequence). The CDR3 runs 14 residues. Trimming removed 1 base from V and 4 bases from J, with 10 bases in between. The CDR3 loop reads CATSRAGFSYGYTF. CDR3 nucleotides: TGTGCCACCAGCAGAGCAGGTTTTTCCTATGGCTACACCTTC.

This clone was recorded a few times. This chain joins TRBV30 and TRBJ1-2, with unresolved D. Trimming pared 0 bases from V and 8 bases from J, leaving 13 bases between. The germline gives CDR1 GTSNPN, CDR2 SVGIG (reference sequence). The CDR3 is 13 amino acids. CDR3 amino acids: CAWSVLVEGGYTF. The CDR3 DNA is TGTGCCTGGAGTGTCCTGGTAGAGGGAGGCTACACCTTC.

The chain's CDR3 is CASSPGSNQPQHF. The CDR3 coding sequence is TGTGCCAGCAGCCCGGGATCCAATCAGCCCCAGCATTTT. This chain links TRBV6-5 with TRBJ1-5; D gene unclear. The V end lost 6 bases, the J end lost 3 bases, and 9 bases lay between the germline ends. This CDR3 has 13 residues. Germline assignment: CDR1 MNHEY and CDR2 SVGAGI.

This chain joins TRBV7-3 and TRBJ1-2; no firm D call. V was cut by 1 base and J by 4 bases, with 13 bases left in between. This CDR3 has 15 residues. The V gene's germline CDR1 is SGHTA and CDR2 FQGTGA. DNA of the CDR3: TGTGCCAGCAGCTTAAGAGCGGGCGGCGCCTATGGCTACACCTTC. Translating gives CASSLRAGGAYGYTF.

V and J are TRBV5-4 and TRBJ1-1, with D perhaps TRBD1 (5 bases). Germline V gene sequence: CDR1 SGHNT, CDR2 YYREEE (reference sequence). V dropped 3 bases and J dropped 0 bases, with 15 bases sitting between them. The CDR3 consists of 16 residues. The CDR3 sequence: CASSSGLGGLNTEAFF. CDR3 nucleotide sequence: TGTGCCAGCAGCTCGGGACTGGGAGGGCTGAACACTGAAGCTTTCTTT.

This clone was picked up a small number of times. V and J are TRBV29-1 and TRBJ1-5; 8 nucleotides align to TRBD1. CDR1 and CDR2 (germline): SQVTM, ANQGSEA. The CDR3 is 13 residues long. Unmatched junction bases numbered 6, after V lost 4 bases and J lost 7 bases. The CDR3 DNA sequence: TGCAGCGTTGCCCCGACAGGGGAGCAGCCCCAGCATTTT. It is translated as CSVAPTGEQPQHF. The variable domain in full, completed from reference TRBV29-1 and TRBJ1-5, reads SAVISQKPSRDICQRGTSLTIQCQVDSQVTMMFWYRQQPGQSLTLIATANQGSEATYESGFVIDKFPISRPNLTFSTLTVSNMSPEDSSIYLCSVAPTGEQPQHFGDGTRLSIL.

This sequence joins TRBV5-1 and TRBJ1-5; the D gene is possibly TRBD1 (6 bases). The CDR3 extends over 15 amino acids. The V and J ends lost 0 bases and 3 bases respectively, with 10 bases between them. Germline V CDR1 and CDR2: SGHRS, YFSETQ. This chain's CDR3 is CASSLDTGNNQPQHF. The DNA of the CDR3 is TGCGCCAGCAGCTTGGATACAGGGAACAATCAGCCCCAGCATTTT.

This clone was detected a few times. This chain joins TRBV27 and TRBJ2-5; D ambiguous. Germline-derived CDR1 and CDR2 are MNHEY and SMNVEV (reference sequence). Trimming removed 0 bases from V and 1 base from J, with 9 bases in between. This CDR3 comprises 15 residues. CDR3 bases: TGTGCCAGCAGTTTATCGTGGCAGTTCCAAGAGACCCAGTACTTC. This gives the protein CASSLSWQFQETQYF.

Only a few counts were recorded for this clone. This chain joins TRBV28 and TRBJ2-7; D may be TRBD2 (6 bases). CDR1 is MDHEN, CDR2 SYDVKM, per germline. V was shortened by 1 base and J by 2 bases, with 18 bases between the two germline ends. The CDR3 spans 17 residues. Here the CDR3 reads CASSLLGLRNLTYEQYF. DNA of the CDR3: TGTGCCAGCAGTTTATTGGGACTCCGAAACCTGACCTACGAGCAGTACTTC.

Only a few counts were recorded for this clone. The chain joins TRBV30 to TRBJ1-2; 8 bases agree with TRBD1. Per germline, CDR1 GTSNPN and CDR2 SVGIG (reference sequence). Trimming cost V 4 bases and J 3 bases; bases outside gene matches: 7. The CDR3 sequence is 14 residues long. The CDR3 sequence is CAWKQGVYDYGYTF. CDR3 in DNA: TGTGCCTGGAAACAGGGGGTCTACGACTATGGCTACACCTTC.

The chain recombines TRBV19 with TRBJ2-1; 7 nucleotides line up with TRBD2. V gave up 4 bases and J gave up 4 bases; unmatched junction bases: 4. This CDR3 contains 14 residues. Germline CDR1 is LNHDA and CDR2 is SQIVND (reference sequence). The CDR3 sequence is CASSNWGGYNEQFF. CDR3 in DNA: TGTGCCAGTAGTAACTGGGGGGGTTACAATGAGCAGTTCTTC.

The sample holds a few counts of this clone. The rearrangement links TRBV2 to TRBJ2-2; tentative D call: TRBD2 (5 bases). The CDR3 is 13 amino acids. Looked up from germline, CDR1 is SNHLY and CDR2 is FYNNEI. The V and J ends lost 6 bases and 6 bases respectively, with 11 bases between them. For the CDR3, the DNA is TGTGCCAGCAGACCGACGGGGTCCGGGGAGCTGTTTTTT. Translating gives CASRPTGSGELFF. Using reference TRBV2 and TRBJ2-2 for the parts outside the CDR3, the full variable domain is EPEVTQTPSHQVTQMGQEVILRCVPISNHLYFYWYRQILGQKVEFLVSFYNNEISEKSEIFDDQFSVERPDGSNFTLKIRSTKLEDSAMYFCASRPTGSGELFFGEGSRLTVL.

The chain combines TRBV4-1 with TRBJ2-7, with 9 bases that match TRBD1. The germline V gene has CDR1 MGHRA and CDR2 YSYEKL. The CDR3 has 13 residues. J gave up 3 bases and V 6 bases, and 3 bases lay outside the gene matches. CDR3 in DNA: TGCGCCAGCAGAGCGACAGGGGGCTACGAGCAGTACTTC. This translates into CASRATGGYEQYF.

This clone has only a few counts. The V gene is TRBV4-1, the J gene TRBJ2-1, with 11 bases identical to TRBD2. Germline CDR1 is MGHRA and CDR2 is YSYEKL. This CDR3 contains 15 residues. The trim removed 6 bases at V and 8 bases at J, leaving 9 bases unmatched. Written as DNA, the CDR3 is TGCGCCAGCAGGCATAGCGGGAGGGCCAACGATGAGCAGTTCTTC. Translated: CASRHSGRANDEQFF.

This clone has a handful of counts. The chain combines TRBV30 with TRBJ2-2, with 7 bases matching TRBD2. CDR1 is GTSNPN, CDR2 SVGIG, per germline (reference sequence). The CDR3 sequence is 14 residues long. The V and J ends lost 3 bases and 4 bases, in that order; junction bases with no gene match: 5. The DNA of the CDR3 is TGTGCCTGGAGACTTCTAGCGGCCACCGGGGAGCTGTTTTTT. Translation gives CAWRLLAATGELFF.